This record concerns one T cell receptor (beta chain) sequence. The data were obtained in a study of blood T cell repertoires in COVID-19. In the study overall: Donors in the United States, Italy and Spain gave samples during acute or convalescent COVID-19. T cells, B-cell-depleted T cells, or PBMCs provided the cDNA or gDNA that served as material.

Germline CDR1 KGHDR, CDR2 SFDVKD. Trimming took 3 bases from V and 8 from J; bases not matched to a gene: 9. This CDR3 comprises 15 residues. In the authors' methods: Reference gene primer amplification gave nucleated cell count estimates. Method: immunoSEQ multiplex PCR; TCRdb's copy keeps in-frame clones and lacks some. V and J calls and clone size are those listed in that table; D and trimming were worked out from the DNA. This table has more than 80,000 clones, 70% to 90% appearing once. The source material was peripheral blood. The sequence was collected from a man at least 80 years old with acute or convalescent COVID-19. This chain links TRBV24-1 with TRBJ1-1; TRBD1 matches 9 bases. The CDR3: CATSDNRGLRGEAFF. The CDR3 coding sequence is TGTGCCACCAGTGATAACAGGGGGCTTCGTGGGGAAGCTTTCTTT.